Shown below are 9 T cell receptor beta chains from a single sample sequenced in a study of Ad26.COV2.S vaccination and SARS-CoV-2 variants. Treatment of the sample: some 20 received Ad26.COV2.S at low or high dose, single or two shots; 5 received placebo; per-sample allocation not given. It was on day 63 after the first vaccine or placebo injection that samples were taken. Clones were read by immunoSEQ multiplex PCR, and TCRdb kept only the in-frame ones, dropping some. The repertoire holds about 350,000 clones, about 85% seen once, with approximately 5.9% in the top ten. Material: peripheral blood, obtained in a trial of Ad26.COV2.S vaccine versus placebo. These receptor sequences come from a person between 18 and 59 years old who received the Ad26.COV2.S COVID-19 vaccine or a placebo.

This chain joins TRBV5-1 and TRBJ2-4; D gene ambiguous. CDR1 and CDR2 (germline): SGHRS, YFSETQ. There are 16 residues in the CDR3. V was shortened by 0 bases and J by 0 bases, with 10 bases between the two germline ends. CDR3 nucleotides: TGCGCCAGCAGCTTGGGGGCATCCGTAGCCAAAAACATTCAGTACTTC. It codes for CASSLGASVAKNIQYF.

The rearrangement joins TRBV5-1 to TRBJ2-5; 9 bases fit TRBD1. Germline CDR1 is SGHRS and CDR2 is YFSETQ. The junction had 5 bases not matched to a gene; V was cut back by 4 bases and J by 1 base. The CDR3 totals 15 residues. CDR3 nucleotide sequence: TGCGCCAGCAGCCCCGGGACAGGGATCCAAGAGACCCAGTACTTC. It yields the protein CASSPGTGIQETQYF.

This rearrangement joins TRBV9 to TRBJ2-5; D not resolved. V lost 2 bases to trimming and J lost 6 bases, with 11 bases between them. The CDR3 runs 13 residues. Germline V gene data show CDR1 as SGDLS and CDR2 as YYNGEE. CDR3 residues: CASSVDQTKTQYF. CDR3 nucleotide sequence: TGTGCCAGCAGCGTTGACCAAACCAAGACCCAGTACTTC.

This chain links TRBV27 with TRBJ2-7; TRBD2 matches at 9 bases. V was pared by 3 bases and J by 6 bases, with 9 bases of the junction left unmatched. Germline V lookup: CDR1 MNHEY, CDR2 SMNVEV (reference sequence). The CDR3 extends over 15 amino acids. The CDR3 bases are TGTGCCAGCAGTTTGATCGGACTAGCGCCTTCCGAGCAGTACTTC. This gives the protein CASSLIGLAPSEQYF.

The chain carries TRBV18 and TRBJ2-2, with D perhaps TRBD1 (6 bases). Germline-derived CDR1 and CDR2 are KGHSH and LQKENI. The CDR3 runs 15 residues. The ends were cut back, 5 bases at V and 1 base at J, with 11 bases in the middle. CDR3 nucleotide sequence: TGTGCCAGCTCAGCCCAACAGGGGAACACCGGGGAGCTGTTTTTT. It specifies CASSAQQGNTGELFF.

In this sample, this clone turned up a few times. The CDR3 loop reads CASSYHGTGSSYEQYF. The DNA for the CDR3 is TGTGCCAGCAGTTACCACGGGACAGGGAGCTCCTACGAGCAGTACTTC. The rearrangement joins TRBV6-5 to TRBJ2-7; TRBD1 matches at 9 bases. Trimming cost V 2 bases and J 0 bases; bases outside gene matches: 5. The CDR3 is 16 residues long. Germline CDR1 reads MNHEY; CDR2 reads SVGAGI.

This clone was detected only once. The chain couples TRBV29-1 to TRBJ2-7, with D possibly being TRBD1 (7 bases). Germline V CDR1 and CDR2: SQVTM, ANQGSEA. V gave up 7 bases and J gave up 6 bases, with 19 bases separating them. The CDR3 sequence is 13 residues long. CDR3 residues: CSGGGGEELEQYF. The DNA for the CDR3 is TGCAGCGGCGGAGGGGGCGAGGAGCTCGAGCAGTACTTC.

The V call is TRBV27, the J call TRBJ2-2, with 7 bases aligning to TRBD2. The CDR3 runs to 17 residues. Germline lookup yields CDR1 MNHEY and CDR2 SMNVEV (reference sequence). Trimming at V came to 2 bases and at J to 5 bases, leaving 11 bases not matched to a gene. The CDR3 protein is CASSLKRGGSETGELFF. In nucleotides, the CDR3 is TGTGCCAGCAGTTTAAAACGGGGCGGGAGCGAAACCGGGGAGCTGTTTTTT.

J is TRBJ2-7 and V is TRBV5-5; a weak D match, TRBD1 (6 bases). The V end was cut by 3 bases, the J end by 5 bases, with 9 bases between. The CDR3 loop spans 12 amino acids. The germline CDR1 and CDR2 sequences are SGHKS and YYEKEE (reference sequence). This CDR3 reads CASSSQGDEQYF. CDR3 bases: TGTGCCAGCAGCTCACAGGGAGACGAGCAGTACTTC.